Following are 8 T cell receptor beta chains from one sample sequenced in a study of shared clonotypes between healthy human individuals (dated by TCRdb to the early 2020s). Library method: the immunoSEQ multiplex PCR assay. Imported from immuneACCESS, the table was reduced by TCRdb to in-frame sequences with V and J called. These copies leave out some clones; in studies compared against another copy, an unresolved V gene accounts for under half, and the cause of the remainder is not known. This sample lists roughly 2,000,000 clones; less than 95% were detected once. The ten biggest clones cover 0.95% to 1.5% of the sample. CD8 naive samples were obtained by positive selection for CCR7 among CD45RO-negative cells, yielding a CD45RA+CCR7+ population from which TemRA cells were excluded. Specimen: naive CD8+ T cells sorted from blood. The sample's cell subset or site label, in plain terms: CD45RA+CCR7+. The receptors shown here come from a man between 18 and 29 years old in good health.

This clone was seen only once. J is TRBJ2-3 and V is TRBV13; D may be TRBD2 (5 bases). Germline CDR1 PRHDT, CDR2 FYEKMQ (reference sequence). The CDR3 sequence is 13 residues long. Trimming shortened V by 2 bases and J by 4 bases, and 7 bases separated the two germline ends. In DNA, the CDR3 is TGTGCCAGCAGCTTAATGAGGGCAGATACGCAGTATTTT. Translated, it gives CASSLMRADTQYF.

The gene calls are TRBV6-1 and TRBJ1-6; D is undetermined. Germline V gene lookup returns CDR1 MNHNS and CDR2 SASEGT. V shed 2 bases and J shed 7 bases, with 6 bases lying between them. CDR3 length: 13 residues. CDR3 sequence reads: CASSEFENSPLHF. CDR3 nucleotides: TGTGCCAGCAGTGAATTCGAGAATTCACCCCTCCACTTT.

The chain couples TRBV5-3 to TRBJ1-5; D might be TRBD1 (5 bases). TRBV5-3 is reported as an ORF; its role is uncertain. Trimming removed 2 bases at V and 0 bases at J, with 15 bases between. The CDR3 is 17 amino acids. For the CDR3, the DNA is TGTGCCAGAAGCTTAGGAGGGATACAGGATAGCAATCAGCCCCAGCATTTT. This sequence encodes CARSLGGIQDSNQPQHF.

This clone came up once. The J gene is TRBJ2-1, the V gene TRBV9, with 8 positions matching TRBD2. This CDR3 region has 17 residues. Germline V lookup: CDR1 SGDLS, CDR2 YYNGEE. With V trimmed by 6 bases and J by 3 bases, 14 bases remained unmatched. The CDR3 protein is CASTPEGREALYNEQFF. The CDR3 DNA follows: TGTGCCAGCACCCCCGAAGGGCGGGAGGCCCTCTACAATGAGCAGTTCTTC.

The J gene is TRBJ2-7, the V gene TRBV6-6; TRBD1 matches at 8 bases. The germline CDR1 and CDR2 sequences are MNHNY and SVGAGI (reference sequence). V lost 6 bases to trimming and J lost 3 bases; unmatched junction nucleotides: 4. The CDR3 consists of 13 residues. CDR3 amino acids: CASSGQGDYEQYF. The CDR3 nucleotides are TGTGCCAGCAGCGGACAGGGTGACTACGAGCAGTACTTC.

The chain has TRBV4-1 and TRBJ2-7; 11 bases align to TRBD2. Trimming at V came to 4 bases and at J to 2 bases, leaving 13 bases not matched to a gene. The CDR3 contains 18 residues. The V gene's germline CDR1 is MGHRA and CDR2 YSYEKL. CDR3 DNA: TGCGCCAGCAGCCTTATCCCGATAGCGGGAGGGTCCCCCTACGAGCAGTACTTC. As protein: CASSLIPIAGGSPYEQYF.

The J gene is TRBJ2-1, the V gene TRBV7-2; D may be TRBD2 (6 bases). V was clipped by 2 bases and J by 0 bases, with 14 bases between them. The CDR3 contains 17 residues. Looked up from germline, CDR1 is SGHTA and CDR2 is FQGNSA. For the CDR3, the DNA is TGTGCCAGCAGCTTATGGTCGGGGGTAAGCTCCTACAATGAGCAGTTCTTC. This gives the protein CASSLWSGVSSYNEQFF.

V usage is TRBV15 and J usage is TRBJ2-7; 7 positions match TRBD1. Looked up from germline, CDR1 is LNHNV and CDR2 is YYDKDF (reference sequence). The CDR3 is made up of 14 amino acids. V lost 5 bases, J lost 0 bases, and 4 bases stayed unmatched. CDR3 nucleotides: TGTGCCACCAGCGGGACAGAGAGCTCCTACGAGCAGTACTTC. Amino acid sequence: CATSGTESSYEQYF.